The next 2 T cell receptor beta chains were all read from a single sample in a study of glioma-infiltrating T cells. Amplification of TCR alpha and beta CDR3 regions from RNA used iRepertoire nested multiplex PCR. TCRdb reprocessed the multiplex PCR reads with MiXCR, giving one entry per CDR3 protein. This sample has over 3,500 distinct CDR3 sequences; approximately 24% occur once, and the top ten carry roughly 9.4%. The sample comprised glioma tissue, nonneoplastic brain tissue, or PBMCs (not recorded which). The receptors were sampled from a human donor with low-grade glioma or glioblastoma, undergoing nonglioma brain surgery, or in good health (not recorded which).

This clonotype counts as medium-sized. This rearrangement joins TRBV7-9 to TRBJ2-5, with D possibly being TRBD1 (6 bases). V was trimmed by 1 base and J by 5 bases, leaving 14 bases between them. The CDR3 length is 15 residues. Germline loops: CDR1 SEHNR, CDR2 FQNEAQ (reference sequence). Written as DNA, the CDR3 is TGTGCCAGCAGCTTAGGGGGTTTCAGGGGTGAGACCCAGTACTTC. Its translation is CASSLGGFRGETQYF.

This clonotype is termed medium-sized. The rearrangement joins TRBV2 to TRBJ1-3, with D hard to call. The germline CDR1 and CDR2 sequences are SNHLY and FYNNEI. The CDR3 runs 14 residues. V lost 6 bases and J lost 0, with 9 bases in between. In nucleotides, the CDR3 is TGTGCCAGCAGGGACGCAACCTCTGGAAACACCATATATTTT. It translates to CASRDATSGNTIYF.